The sequence of this T cell receptor beta chain was determined in a study of blood T cell repertoires in COVID-19. Study details: Samples of COVID-19 (acute and convalescent) were obtained from the United States, Italy and Spain. The cDNA or gDNA used as material had been derived from T cells, B-cell-depleted T cells, or PBMCs.

From germline, CDR1 is SGHTA and CDR2 FQGNSA. This CDR3 spans 12 amino acids. V lost 2 bases and J lost 8, with 9 bases in between. TCRdb keeps only in-frame clones here, not all; method: immunoSEQ multiplex PCR. The sample has more than 95,000 clones; 80% to 90% are singletons. Material for sequencing was peripheral blood. V gene TRBV7-2 combines with J gene TRBJ1-2; the D gene is possibly TRBD1 (6 bases). This clonotype was sampled from a woman in her 70s with acute or convalescent COVID-19. CDR3 bases: TGTGCCAGCAGCTTAAACAGGGACGGCTACACCTTC. Its protein is CASSLNRDGYTF.